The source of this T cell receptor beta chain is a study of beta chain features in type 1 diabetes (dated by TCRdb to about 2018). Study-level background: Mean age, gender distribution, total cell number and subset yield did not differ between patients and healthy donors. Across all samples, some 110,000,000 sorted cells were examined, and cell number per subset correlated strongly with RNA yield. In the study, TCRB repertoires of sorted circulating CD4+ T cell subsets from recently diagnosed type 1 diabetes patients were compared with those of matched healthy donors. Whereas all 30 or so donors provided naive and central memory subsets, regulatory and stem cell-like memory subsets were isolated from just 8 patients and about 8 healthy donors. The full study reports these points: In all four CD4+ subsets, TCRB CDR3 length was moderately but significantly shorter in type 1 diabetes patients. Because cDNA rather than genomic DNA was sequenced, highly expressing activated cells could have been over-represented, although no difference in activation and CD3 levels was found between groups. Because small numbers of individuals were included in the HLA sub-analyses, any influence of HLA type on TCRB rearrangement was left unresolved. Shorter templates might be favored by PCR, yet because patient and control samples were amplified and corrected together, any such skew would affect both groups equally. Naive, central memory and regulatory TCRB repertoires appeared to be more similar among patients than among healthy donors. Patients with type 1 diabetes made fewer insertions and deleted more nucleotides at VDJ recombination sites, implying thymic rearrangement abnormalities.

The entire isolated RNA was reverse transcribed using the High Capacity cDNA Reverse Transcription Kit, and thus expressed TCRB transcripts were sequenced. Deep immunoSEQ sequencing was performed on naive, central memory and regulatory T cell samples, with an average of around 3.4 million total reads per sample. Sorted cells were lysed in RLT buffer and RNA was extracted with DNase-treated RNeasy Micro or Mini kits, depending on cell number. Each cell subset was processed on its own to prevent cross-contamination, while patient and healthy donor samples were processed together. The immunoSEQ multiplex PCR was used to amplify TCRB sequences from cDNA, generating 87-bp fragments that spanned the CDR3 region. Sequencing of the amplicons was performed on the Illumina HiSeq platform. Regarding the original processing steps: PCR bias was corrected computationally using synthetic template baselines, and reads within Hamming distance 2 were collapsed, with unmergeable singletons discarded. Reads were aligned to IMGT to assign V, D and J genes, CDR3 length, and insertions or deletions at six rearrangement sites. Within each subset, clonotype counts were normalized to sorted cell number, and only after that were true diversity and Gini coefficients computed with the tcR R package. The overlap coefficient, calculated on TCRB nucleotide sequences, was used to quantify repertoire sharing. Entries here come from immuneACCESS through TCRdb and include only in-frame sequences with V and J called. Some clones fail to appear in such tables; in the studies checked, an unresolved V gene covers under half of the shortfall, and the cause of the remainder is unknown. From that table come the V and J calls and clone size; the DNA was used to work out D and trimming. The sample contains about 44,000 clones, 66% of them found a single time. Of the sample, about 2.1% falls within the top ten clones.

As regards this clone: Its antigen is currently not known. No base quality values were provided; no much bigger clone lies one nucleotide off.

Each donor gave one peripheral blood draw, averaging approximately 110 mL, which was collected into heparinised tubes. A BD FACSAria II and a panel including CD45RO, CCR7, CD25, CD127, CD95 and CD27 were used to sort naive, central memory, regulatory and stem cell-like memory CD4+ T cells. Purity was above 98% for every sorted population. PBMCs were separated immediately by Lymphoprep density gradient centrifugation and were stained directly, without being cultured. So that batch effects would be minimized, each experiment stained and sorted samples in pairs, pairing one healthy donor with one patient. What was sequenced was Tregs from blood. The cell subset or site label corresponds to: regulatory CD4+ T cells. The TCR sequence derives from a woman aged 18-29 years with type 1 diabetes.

The base sequence is TGTGCCAGTCAAGCCCCGGTTGGCACAGATACGCAGTATTTT. This gives the protein CASQAPVGTDTQYF. The sequence links TRBV7-9 to TRBJ2-3; the D segment cannot be called with confidence. Between the V and J ends, shortened by 9 bases and 1 base respectively, the junction contains 14 bases. Reading from cysteine to phenylalanine, the CDR3 counts 14 amino acids. The DNA shown is the 42-base CDR3, in frame from base 1. From the germline V gene (reference sequence), CDR1 is SEHNR and CDR2 is FQNEAQ.